This T cell receptor (beta chain) was captured by sequencing in a study of T-cell reconstitution after alpha-beta-depleted transplantation in children. Overall study findings and caveats: T-cell numbers and diversity one year post-transplant derived largely from freshly generated T cells. Roughly two months post-transplant, alpha-beta T cells reportedly originated from several hundred graft clones that had expanded. Some patients' high day-60 TCRbeta diversity was attributed to recipient cells surviving conditioning.

The CDR3 length is 14 residues. CDR1 and CDR2 from the germline V gene are KGHDR and SFDVKD. V lost 6 bases and J 0 bases, leaving 9 bases between the germline ends. This clonotype occurred many times. Its target is not known. As it was prepared, the TCRbeta library received unique molecular identifiers. TCRdb passed the PCR reads through MiXCR, listing each CDR3 protein once. Seen here are 220,000 or so distinct CDR3 sequences, around 7.5% observed once, and the top ten hold approximately 6.3%. The V call is TRBV24-1, the J call TRBJ2-3, with D tentatively TRBD1 (5 bases). This TCR was sampled from a male patient aged 5 to 17 who had a stem cell transplant for acute lymphoblastic leukemia, so the T cells may come from the graft donor. The material sequenced was PBMCs, mostly from graft donor cells, taken 180 days after TCRalphabeta/CD19-depleted stem cell transplant. The CDR3 DNA follows: TGTGCCACCAGTACAGGTACTAGCACAGATACGCAGTATTTT. It specifies CATSTGTSTDTQYF.